This TCR beta chain was profiled in a study of quantifying T cell responses using KT2 cells. Study context: Reverse transcription used primers in the TCR alpha and beta constant regions.

Study observations and caveats: Input KT2 cell number predicted KT2 alpha and beta sequence counts linearly over several orders of magnitude.

Each cDNA got a UMI-containing oligo ligated at its 3' end. First-round PCR used three to five cycles and beta primers RC1.1 and RC1.2 covering TRBC1 and TRBC2. TCRdb re-called the UMI-ligation and nested PCR reads with MiXCR, one entry per CDR3 protein. The table records 39,000 or so distinct CDR3 sequences, approximately 15% of them present only once. For this clonotype: Its antigen remains unidentified.

CDR1 and CDR2 from the germline V gene are SGHKS and YYEKEE (reference sequence). There are 15 residues in the CDR3. V was cut by 2 bases and J by 6 bases, with 14 bases left in between. The sequenced sample was PBMCs spiked with cells of the T cell clone KT2. The J gene is TRBJ1-4, the V gene TRBV5-5, with D uncertain. The origin of this receptor is a human donor. The CDR3 DNA is TGTGCCAGCAGCTTAGAGGCGAAAATCGATGAAAAACTGTTTTTT. This codes for CASSLEAKIDEKLFF. Combining the CDR3 with reference TRBV5-5 and TRBJ1-4 gives the whole variable domain DAGVTQSPTHLIKTRGQQVTLRCSPISGHKSVSWYQQVLGQGPQFIFQYYEKEERGRGNFPDRFSARQFPNYSSELNVNALLLGDSALYLCASSLEAKIDEKLFFGSGTQLSVL.